Below, one TCR beta chain is given with its context. Its matching antigen is unknown. The data originate from a study of T cell responses to AZD1222 COVID-19 vaccine. Study-wide background: Second-dose timings of about 4 or about 12 weeks were pooled. Points from the study as a whole: CD4 TCRs associated with vaccination spanned spike, dominating at 160-218 and 743-854. Repertoire sampling occurred only after the peak T cell response. Most donors were white British, females outnumbered males, and clonal diversity was possibly underestimated.

Data came from immunoSEQ multiplex PCR; TCRdb stores just in-frame clones and leaves some out. The table shows about 92,000 clones, with 75% to 90% occurring only once. The CDR3 loop spans 15 amino acids. The germline CDR1 and CDR2 sequences are KGHSH and LQKENI. With V trimmed by 2 bases and J by 0 bases, 1 base remained unmatched. The V gene is TRBV18, the J gene TRBJ1-3; 7 bases are a match to TRBD1. This specimen was peripheral blood, taken on day 0 of AZD1222 vaccination. The clonotype comes from an adult in good health. The CDR3 DNA follows: TGTGCCAGCTCACCAACAGGGGACTCTGGAAACACCATATATTTT. Amino acids: CASSPTGDSGNTIYF.